The sequence of this TCR beta chain was determined in a study of blood T cell repertoires in COVID-19. Study at large: Spain, Italy and the United States supplied samples that represented acute and convalescent COVID-19.

The V segment lost 6 bases and the J segment 3 bases; nucleotides outside the gene matches: 7. CDR1 MNHEY and CDR2 SVGAGI come from the germline V gene. The CDR3 is 15 residues long. Profiling relied on immunoSEQ multiplex PCR, and the TCRdb table lists in-frame clones only, not all of them. The sample has about 53,000 clones; approximately 90% are singletons. The TCR sequence derives from a man aged 50-60 years with acute or convalescent COVID-19. The sample comprised peripheral blood. The chain couples TRBV6-5 to TRBJ2-7; 11 nucleotides match TRBD1. CDR3 sequence (DNA): TGTGCCAGCAGCGACCCGGGACAGGGGGGCTACGAGCAGTACTTC. Translation: CASSDPGQGGYEQYF.